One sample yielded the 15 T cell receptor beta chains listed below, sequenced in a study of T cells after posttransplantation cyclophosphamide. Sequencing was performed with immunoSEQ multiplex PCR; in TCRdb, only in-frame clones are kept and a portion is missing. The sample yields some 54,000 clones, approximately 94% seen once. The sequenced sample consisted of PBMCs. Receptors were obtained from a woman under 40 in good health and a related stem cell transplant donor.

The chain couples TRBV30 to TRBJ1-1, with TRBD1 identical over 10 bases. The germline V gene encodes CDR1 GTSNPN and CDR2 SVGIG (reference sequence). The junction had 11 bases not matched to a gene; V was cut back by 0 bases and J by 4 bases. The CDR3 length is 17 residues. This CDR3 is CAWSVQGQGPKLTEAFF. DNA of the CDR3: TGTGCCTGGAGTGTACAGGGACAGGGGCCTAAACTCACTGAAGCTTTCTTT.

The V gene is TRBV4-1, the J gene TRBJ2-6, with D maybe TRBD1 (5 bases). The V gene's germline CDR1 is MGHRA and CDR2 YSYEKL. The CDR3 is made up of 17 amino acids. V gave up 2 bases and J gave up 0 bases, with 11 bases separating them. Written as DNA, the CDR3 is TGCGCCAGCAGCCAACTTTCAACAGGCTCTGGGGCCAACGTCCTGACTTTC. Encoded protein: CASSQLSTGSGANVLTF.

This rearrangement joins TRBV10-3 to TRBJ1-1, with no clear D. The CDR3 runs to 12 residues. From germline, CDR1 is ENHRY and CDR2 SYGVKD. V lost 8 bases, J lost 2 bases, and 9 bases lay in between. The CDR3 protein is CAISLFNTEAFF. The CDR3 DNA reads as TGTGCCATCTCATTGTTTAACACTGAAGCTTTCTTT.

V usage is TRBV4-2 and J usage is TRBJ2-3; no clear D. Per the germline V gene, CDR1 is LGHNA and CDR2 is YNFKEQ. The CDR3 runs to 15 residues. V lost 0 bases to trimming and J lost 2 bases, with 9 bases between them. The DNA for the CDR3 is TGTGCCAGCAGCCAAGATCGGCGACTCACAGATACGCAGTATTTT. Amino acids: CASSQDRRLTDTQYF.

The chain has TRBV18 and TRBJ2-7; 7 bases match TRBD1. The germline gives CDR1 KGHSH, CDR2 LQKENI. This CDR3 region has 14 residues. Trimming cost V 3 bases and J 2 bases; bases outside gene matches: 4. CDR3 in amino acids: CASSPPTGTYEQYF. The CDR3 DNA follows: TGTGCCAGCTCACCCCCGACAGGGACCTACGAGCAGTACTTC. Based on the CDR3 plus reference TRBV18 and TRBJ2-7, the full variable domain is NAGVMQNPRHLVRRRGQEARLRCSPMKGHSHVYWYRQLPEEGLKFMVYLQKENIIDESGMPKERFSAEFPKEGPSILRIQQVVRGDSAAYFCASSPPTGTYEQYFGPGTRLTVT.

Here the CDR3 DNA reads TGTGCCAGCAGATACACACTAGGCCGTACCGGGGAGCTGTTTTTT. Protein product: CASRYTLGRTGELFF. The rearrangement joins TRBV6-5 to TRBJ2-2; D is possibly TRBD2 (5 bases). There are 15 residues in the CDR3. Trimming cost V 6 bases and J 5 bases, with 16 bases left between them. Germline CDR1 is MNHEY and CDR2 is SVGAGI.

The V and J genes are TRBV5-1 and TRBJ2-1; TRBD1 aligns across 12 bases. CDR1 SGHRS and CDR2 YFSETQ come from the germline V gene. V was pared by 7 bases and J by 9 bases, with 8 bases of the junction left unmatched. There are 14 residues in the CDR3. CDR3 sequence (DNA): TGCGCCAGCGAAGACGGGACAGGGGGCATTGAGCAGTTCTTC. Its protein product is CASEDGTGGIEQFF. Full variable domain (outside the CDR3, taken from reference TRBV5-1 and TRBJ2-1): KAGVTQTPRYLIKTRGQQVTLSCSPISGHRSVSWYQQTPGQGLQFLFEYFSETQRNKGNFPGRFSGRQFSNSRSEMNVSTLELGDSALYLCASEDGTGGIEQFFGPGTRLTVL.

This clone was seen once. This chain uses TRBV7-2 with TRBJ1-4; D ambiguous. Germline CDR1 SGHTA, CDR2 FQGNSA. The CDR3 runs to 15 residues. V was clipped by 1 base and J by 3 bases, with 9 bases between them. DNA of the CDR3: TGTGCCAGCAGCTTAGAGCTGCCTTCTAATGAAAAACTGTTTTTT. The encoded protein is CASSLELPSNEKLFF. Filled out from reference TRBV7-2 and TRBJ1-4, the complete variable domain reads GAGVSQSPSNKVTEKGKDVELRCDPISGHTALYWYRQSLGQGLEFLIYFQGNSAPDKSGLPSDRFSAERTGGSVSTLTIQRTQQEDSAVYLCASSLELPSNEKLFFGSGTQLSVL.

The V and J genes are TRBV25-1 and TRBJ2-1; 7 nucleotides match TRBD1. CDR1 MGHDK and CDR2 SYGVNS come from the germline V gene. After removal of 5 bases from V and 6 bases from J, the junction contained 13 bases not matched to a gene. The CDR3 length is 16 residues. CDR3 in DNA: TGTGCCAGCAGTAAAACGACAGGGAGATCCATCAATGAGCAGTTCTTC. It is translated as CASSKTTGRSINEQFF. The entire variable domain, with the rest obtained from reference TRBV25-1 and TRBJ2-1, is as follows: EADIYQTPRYLVIGTGKKITLECSQTMGHDKMYWYQQDPGMELHLIHYSYGVNSTEKGDLSSESTVSRIRTEHFPLTLESARPSHTSQYLCASSKTTGRSINEQFFGPGTRLTVL.

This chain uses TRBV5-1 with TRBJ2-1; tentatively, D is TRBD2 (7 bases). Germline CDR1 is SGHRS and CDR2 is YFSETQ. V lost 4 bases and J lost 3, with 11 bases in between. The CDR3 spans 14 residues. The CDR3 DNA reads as TGCGCCAGCAGCCTCGGGGGGCTCTACAATGAGCAGTTCTTC. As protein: CASSLGGLYNEQFF.

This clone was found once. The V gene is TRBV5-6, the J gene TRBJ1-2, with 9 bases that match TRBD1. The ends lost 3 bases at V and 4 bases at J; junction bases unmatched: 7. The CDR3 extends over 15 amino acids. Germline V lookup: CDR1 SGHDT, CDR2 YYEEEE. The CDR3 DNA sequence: TGTGCCAGCAGCTCCGTCCCGGGACAGGGCTATGGCTACACCTTC. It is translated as CASSSVPGQGYGYTF.

CDR3 nucleotides: TGTGCCAGCAGGGTGGGGCCCAATAATTACGAGCAGTACTTC. Encoded protein: CASRVGPNNYEQYF. This chain links TRBV7-9 with TRBJ2-7; D perhaps matches TRBD1 (5 bases). This CDR3 is built from 14 residues. Germline V gene data show CDR1 as SEHNR and CDR2 as FQNEAQ (reference sequence). V dropped 6 bases and J dropped 4 bases, with 16 bases sitting between them.

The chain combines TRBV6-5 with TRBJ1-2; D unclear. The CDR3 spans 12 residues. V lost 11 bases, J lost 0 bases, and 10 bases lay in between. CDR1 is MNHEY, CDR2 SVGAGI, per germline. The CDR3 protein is CAVYRANYGYTF. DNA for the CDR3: TGTGCCGTTTATAGAGCTAACTATGGCTACACCTTC.

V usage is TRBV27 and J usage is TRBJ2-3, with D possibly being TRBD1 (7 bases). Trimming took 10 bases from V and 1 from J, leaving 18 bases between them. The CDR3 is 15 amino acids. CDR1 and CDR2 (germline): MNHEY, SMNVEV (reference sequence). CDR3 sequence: CATSGGLVGTDTQYF. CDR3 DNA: TGTGCCACTTCAGGGGGGCTAGTAGGCACAGATACGCAGTATTTT.

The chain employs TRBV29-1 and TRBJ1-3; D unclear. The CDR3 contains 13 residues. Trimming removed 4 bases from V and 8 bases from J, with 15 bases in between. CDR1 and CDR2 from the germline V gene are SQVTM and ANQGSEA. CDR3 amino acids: CSVAWTFWDTIYF. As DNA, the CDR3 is TGCAGCGTTGCGTGGACTTTCTGGGACACCATATATTTT. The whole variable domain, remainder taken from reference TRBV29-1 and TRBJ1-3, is SAVISQKPSRDICQRGTSLTIQCQVDSQVTMMFWYRQQPGQSLTLIATANQGSEATYESGFVIDKFPISRPNLTFSTLTVSNMSPEDSSIYLCSVAWTFWDTIYFGEGSWLTVV.